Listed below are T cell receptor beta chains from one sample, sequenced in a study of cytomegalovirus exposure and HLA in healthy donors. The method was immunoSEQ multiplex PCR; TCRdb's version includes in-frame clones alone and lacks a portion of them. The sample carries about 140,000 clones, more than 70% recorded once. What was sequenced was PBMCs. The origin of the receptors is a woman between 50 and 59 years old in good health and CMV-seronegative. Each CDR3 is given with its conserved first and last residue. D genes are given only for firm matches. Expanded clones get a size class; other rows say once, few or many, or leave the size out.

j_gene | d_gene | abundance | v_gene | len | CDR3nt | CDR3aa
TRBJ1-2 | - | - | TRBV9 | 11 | TGTGCCAGCAGCGGAACAGGGAGCTACACCTTC | CASSGTGSYTF
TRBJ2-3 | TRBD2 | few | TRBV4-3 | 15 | TGCGCCAGCAGCCAAGCGCGGGCGGGGGCAGATACGCAGTATTTT | CASSQARAGADTQYF
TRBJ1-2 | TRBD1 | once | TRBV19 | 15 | TGTGCCAGTAGTAAGACGGAGGGGGCCGACTATGGCTACACCTTC | CASSKTEGADYGYTF
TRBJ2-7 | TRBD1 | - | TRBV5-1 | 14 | TGCGCCAGCACCGGGACAGGGGGTCTGTACGAGCAGTACTTC | CASTGTGGLYEQYF
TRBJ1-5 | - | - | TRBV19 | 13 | TGTGCCAGTAGGGAGACTGGCAATCAGCCCCAGCATTTT | CASRETGNQPQHF
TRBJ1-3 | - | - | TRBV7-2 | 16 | TGTGCCAGCAGCCCGAGTAGCGGGGACTCTGGAAACACCATATATTTT | CASSPSSGDSGNTIYF
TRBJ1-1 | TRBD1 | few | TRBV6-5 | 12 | TGTGCCAGCAGGCGACAGGGTCGAGAAGCTTTCTTT | CASRRQGREAFF
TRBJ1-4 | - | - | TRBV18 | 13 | TGTGCCAGCTCACGTCAGGGTCGTGAAAAACTGTTTTTT | CASSRQGREKLFF
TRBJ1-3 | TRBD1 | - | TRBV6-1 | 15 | TGTGCCAGCAGTGCCGACAGGGGCTCTGGAAACACCATATATTTT | CASSADRGSGNTIYF
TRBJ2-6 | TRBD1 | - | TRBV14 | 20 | TGTGCCAGCAGCCAACGCCTCGGTAGGCAGGGGGCGGGTGGGGCCAACGTCCTGACTTTC | CASSQRLGRQGAGGANVLTF
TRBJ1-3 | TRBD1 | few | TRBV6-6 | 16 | TGTGCCAGCAGGTCGACAGGGTCCCACTCTGGAAACACCATATATTTT | CASRSTGSHSGNTIYF
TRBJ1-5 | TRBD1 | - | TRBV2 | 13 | TGTGCCAGCGGACAGGGGGTAGATCAGCCCCAGCATTTT | CASGQGVDQPQHF
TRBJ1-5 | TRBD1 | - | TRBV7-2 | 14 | TGTGCCACTAGCAGACAGGGAGGCAATCAGCCCCAGCATTTT | CATSRQGGNQPQHF
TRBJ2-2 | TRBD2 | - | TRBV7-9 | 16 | TGTTCCAGCAGCTACCCCCTGGGGGGGGGAACCGGGGAGCTGTTTTTT | CSSSYPLGGGTGELFF
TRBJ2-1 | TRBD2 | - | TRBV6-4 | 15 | TGTGCCAGCAGTGACGGTGCGGGGGGTGTAAATGAGCAGTTCTTC | CASSDGAGGVNEQFF
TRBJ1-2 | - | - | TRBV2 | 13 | TGTGCCTCCTCCCGGGAGCATAACTATGGCTACACCTTC | CASSREHNYGYTF
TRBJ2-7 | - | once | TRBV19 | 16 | TGTGCCAGTAGTAAATTATCGGGGCAGGGAGGAGAAGAGCAGTACTTC | CASSKLSGQGGEEQYF
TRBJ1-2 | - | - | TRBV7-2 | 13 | TGTGCCAGCAGCTTAGACGGGAACTATGGCTACACCTTC | CASSLDGNYGYTF
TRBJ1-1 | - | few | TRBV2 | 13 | TGTGCCAGCAGTGAACAGGGGCGCACTGAAGCTTTCTTT | CASSEQGRTEAFF
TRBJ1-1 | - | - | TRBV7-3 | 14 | TGTGCCAGCAGCTTGACTGGGAGTTCAAGTGAAGCTTTCTTT | CASSLTGSSSEAFF
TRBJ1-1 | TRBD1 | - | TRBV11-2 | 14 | TGTGCCAGCAGCTTAGGGGACAGGGGGACTGAAGCTTTCTTT | CASSLGDRGTEAFF
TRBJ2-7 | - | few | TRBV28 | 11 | TGTGCCAGCAGGACAAACTACGAGCAGTACTTC | CASRTNYEQYF
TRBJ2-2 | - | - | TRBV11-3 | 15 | TGTGCCAGCAGCGGCTCGGGAACGGACACCGGGGAGCTGTTTTTT | CASSGSGTDTGELFF
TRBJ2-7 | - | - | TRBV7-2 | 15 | TGTGCCAGCAGCTTAGTGGGCCAGAGAACCTACGAGCAGTACTTC | CASSLVGQRTYEQYF
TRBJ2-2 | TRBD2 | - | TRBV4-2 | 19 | TGTGCCAGCAGCCAAGATAGGACTAGCGGGGGGGCCGGCACCGGGGAGCTGTTTTTT | CASSQDRTSGGAGTGELFF
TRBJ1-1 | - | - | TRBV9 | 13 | TGTGCCAGCAGCGTCAAATTGAACACTGAAGCTTTCTTT | CASSVKLNTEAFF
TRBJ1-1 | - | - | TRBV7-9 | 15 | TGTGCCAGCAGCTTAAAGAATTTCAGGGAGGGTGAAGCTTTCTTT | CASSLKNFREGEAFF
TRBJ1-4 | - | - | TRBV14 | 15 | TGTGCCAGCAGCCCACCAGGGTGGGCTTATGAAAAACTGTTTTTT | CASSPPGWAYEKLFF
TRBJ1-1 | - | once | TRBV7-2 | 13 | TGTGCCAGCAGCTTTTGGACAGACACTGAAGCTTTCTTT | CASSFWTDTEAFF
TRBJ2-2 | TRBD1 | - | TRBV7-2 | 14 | TGTGCCAGCAGCGACCGACAGGGGGCCGGGGAGCTGTTTTTT | CASSDRQGAGELFF
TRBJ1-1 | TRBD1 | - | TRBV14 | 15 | TGTGCCAGCAGCTCGGGACAGGGGAAAGGCACTGAAGCTTTCTTT | CASSSGQGKGTEAFF
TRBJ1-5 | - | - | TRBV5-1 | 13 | TGCGCCAGCAGCCCGTGGGGTCCCGGGGCCCAGCATTTT | CASSPWGPGAQHF
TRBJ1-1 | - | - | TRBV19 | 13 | TGTGCCAGTAGGGACAGCATGAACACTGAAGCTTTCTTT | CASRDSMNTEAFF
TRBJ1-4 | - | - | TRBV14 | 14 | TGTGCCAGCAGCCAAACAGTTACTAATGAAAAACTGTTTTTT | CASSQTVTNEKLFF
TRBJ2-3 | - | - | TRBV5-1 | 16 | TGCGCCAGCAGCTTACCACTAGCAGACAGCACAGATACGCAGTATTTT | CASSLPLADSTDTQYF
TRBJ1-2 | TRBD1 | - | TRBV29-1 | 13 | TGCAGCGTTGAGCGAACAGGGGGCGCGAGCTACACCTTC | CSVERTGGASYTF
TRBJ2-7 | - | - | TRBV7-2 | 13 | TGTGCCAGCAGCTCAAGACTCAACTACGAGCAGTACTTC | CASSSRLNYEQYF
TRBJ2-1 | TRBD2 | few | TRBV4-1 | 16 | TGCGCCAGCACCCCAAGGTTAGCGGGGGGGCACAATGAGCAGTTCTTC | CASTPRLAGGHNEQFF
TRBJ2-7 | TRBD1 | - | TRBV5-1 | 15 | TGCGCCAGCAGCTTGGGGACAGGAGGTGACTACGAGCAGTACTTC | CASSLGTGGDYEQYF
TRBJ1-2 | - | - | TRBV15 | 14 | TGTGCCACCAGCAGAGAACTCAGGGGTGGTGGCTACACCTTC | CATSRELRGGGYTF
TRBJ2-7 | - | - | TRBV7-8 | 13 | TGTGCCAGCAGCAATGTGAGGGCGATGGAGCAGTACTTC | CASSNVRAMEQYF
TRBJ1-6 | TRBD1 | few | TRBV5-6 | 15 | TGTGCCAGCAGCTTGTCGGACAGGGGCGATTCACCCCTCCACTTT | CASSLSDRGDSPLHF
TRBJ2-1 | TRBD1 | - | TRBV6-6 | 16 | TGTGCCAGCAGTTATCCCCGGGACAGGGGGACCGATGAGCAGTTCTTC | CASSYPRDRGTDEQFF
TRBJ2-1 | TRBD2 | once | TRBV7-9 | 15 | TGTGCCAGCAGCCCCCCGGGGGGAACCTACAATGAGCAGTTCTTC | CASSPPGGTYNEQFF